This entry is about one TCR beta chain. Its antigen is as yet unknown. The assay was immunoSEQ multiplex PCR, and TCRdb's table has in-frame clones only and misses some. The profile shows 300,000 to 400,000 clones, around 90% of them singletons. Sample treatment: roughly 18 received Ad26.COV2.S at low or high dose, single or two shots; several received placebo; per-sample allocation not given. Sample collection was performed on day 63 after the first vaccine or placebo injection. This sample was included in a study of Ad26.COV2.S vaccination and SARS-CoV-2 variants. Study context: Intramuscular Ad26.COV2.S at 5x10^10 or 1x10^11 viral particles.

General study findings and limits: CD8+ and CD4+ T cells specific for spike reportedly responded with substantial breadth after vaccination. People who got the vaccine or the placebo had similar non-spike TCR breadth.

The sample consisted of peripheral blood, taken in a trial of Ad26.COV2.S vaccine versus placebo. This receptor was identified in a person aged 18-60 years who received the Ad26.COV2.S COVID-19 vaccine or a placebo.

CDR3 bases: TGTGCCAGCACCCTACAGGGGTCCAACGTCCTGACTTTC. Translated, it gives CASTLQGSNVLTF. This rearrangement joins TRBV27 to TRBJ2-6; 7 bases fit TRBD1. The CDR3 consists of 13 residues. Germline trimming cut 7 bases from V and 8 bases from J; bases unmatched to any gene: 5. The V gene's germline CDR1 is MNHEY and CDR2 SMNVEV (reference sequence).